This T cell receptor (beta chain) was found in a study of T cell repertoires in cytomegalovirus infection. Study-wide context: CMV infection and matching HLA type were both indicated by public TCR beta signatures.

TCRdb reprocessed the reads with MiXCR, giving one entry per CDR3 protein. This sample has more than 250,000 distinct CDR3 sequences; roughly 13% occur once, and the top ten carry 7% to 9.5%. CDR3 length: 14 residues. V lost 6 bases, J lost 2 bases, and 4 bases stayed unmatched. Germline V CDR1 and CDR2: SNHLY, FYNNEI. In its sample, this clonotype was seen a few times. This rearrangement joins TRBV2 to TRBJ1-1, with TRBD1 identical over 9 bases. This receptor was taken from a human donor in good health (CMV status not recorded). Some clones in this sample may be carry-over from other donors' samples. The specimen was PBMCs. The CDR3 reads CASSAQGANTEAFF. CDR3 coding DNA: TGTGCCAGCAGCGCACAGGGGGCTAACACTGAAGCTTTCTTT.